This T cell receptor (beta chain) was recovered during a study of cytomegalovirus exposure and HLA in healthy donors. About the study: Findings of an earlier analysis included around 120 million unique TCR beta sequences from 180 million or so T cells.

The germline V gene has CDR1 SQVTM and CDR2 ANQGSEA. After removal of 3 bases from V and 10 bases from J, the junction contained 9 bases not matched to a gene. The CDR3 extends over 13 amino acids. Turning to this clone: The antigen remains undetermined.

PCR involved 60 Vbeta and 13 Jbeta primers. Measured with immunoSEQ multiplex PCR; TCRdb has only the in-frame clones, and not every one. The sample carries about 98,000 clones, approximately 82% recorded once. Study-level points and caveats: Follow-up analysis later connected one missense variant in DCLRE1C with trimming of TCR beta V- and J-genes. A few of the chains that were CMV-associated were confirmed in vitro to be specific for CMV antigens.

The sequenced sample was PBMCs. The clonotype was recovered from a man in his forties or fifties in good health and CMV-seronegative. The V and J genes are TRBV29-1 and TRBJ2-1; 7 bases agree with TRBD1. In DNA, the CDR3 is TGCAGCGTTGAGAGGGGGCGTTCGGGGGAGCAGTTCTTC. The encoded protein is CSVERGRSGEQFF.